This T cell receptor beta chain was profiled in a study of CD8 T cells in Susac syndrome. TCR beta was sequenced from blood CD8+ and CD4+ T cells. Negative isolation was used for CD8+ and CD4+ T cells and FACS enrichment for TEMRA cells. After extraction with the RNeasy kit, 0.5 to 1 ug of the RNA was reverse transcribed using random hexamers. Amplification of TCR beta CDR3 was carried out by immunoSEQ multiplex PCR, which covered 54 Vbeta and 13 Jbeta segments. TCRdb reanalysed the immunoSEQ multiplex PCR reads using MiXCR and keeps one entry per CDR3 protein. The sample shows fewer than 250,000 distinct CDR3 sequences, about 94% of them seen only once. The CDR3 has 15 amino acids. Trimming cost V 5 bases and J 6 bases; bases outside gene matches: 13. CDR1 and CDR2 from the germline V gene are DFQATT and SNEGSKA (reference sequence).

Sample: CD4+ T cells from PBMCs. This clonotype originated in a human donor in good health. The V call is TRBV20-1, the J call TRBJ2-1; 7 bases are a match to TRBD2. CDR3 in amino acids: CSASPTEGRGNEQFF. For the CDR3, the DNA is TGCAGTGCTTCCCCGACAGAGGGGAGGGGCAATGAGCAGTTCTTC.